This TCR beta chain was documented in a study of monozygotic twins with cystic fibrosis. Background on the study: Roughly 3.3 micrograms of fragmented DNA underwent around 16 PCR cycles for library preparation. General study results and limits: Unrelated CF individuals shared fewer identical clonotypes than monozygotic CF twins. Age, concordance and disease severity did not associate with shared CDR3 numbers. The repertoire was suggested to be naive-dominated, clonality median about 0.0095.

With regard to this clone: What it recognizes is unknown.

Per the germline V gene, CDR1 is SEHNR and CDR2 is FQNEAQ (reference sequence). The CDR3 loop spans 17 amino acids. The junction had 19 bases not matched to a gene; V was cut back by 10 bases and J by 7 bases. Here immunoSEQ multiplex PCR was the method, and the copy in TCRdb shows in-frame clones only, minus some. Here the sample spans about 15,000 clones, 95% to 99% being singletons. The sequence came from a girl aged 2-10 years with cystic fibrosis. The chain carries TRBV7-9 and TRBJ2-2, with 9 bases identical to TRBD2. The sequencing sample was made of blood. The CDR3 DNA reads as TGTGCCACCGCCCGTACTTTTCGCGGGAGGGCAAGCGGGGAGCTGTTTTTT. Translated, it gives CATARTFRGRASGELFF. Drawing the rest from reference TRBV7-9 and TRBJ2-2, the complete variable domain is DTGVSQNPRHKITKRGQNVTFRCDPISEHNRLYWYRQTLGQGPEFLTYFQNEAQLEKSRLLSDRFSAERPKGSFSTLEIQRTEQGDSAMYLCATARTFRGRASGELFFGEGSRLTVL.